Listed below are T cell receptor beta chains from one sample, sequenced in a study of OX40 agonist ivuxolimab in advanced cancers. Method: immunoSEQ multiplex PCR; TCRdb's copy keeps in-frame clones and lacks some. The sample carries some 30,000 clones, around 92% recorded once. The source material was CD4+ or CD8+ T cells sorted from blood, sampled in a trial of the OX40 agonist ivuxolimab. All receptors derive from an adult with an advanced solid tumor such as melanoma, head and neck, liver or kidney cancer. Both conserved end residues are part of each CDR3. The D gene is left open where the match is weak. Only some rows state a clone size, as once, few, many or a class for expanded clones.

TRBV13,NA,TRBJ2-7,NA,TGTGCCAGCAGCTTCTTTACCGGCGGCGGCGCCTACGAGCAGTACTTC,CASSFFTGGGAYEQYF
TRBV28,NA,TRBJ2-6,NA,TGTGCCAGCAGTTCCAAACAGGGAGCTGGGGCCAACGTCCTGACTTTC,CASSSKQGAGANVLTF
TRBV27,NA,TRBJ2-1,TRBD2,TGTGCCAGCACCTCATACTGGAGCGGGGTCAATGAGCAGTTCTTC,CASTSYWSGVNEQFF
TRBV9,NA,TRBJ2-1,TRBD2,TGTGCCAGCAGCGTAGAAGGGACTAGCGTCGTGCAGTTCTTC,CASSVEGTSVVQFF
TRBV30,NA,TRBJ2-3,TRBD2,TGTGCCTGGAGTGGGGGGGGATCTAGAGGTTGGCAGTATTTT,CAWSGGGSRGWQYF
TRBV28,NA,TRBJ2-7,TRBD1,TGTGCCAGCAGTTACCCGGGACAGGGGGACGAGCAGTACTTC,CASSYPGQGDEQYF
TRBV4-2,NA,TRBJ1-5,NA,TGTGCCAGCAGCCAGTCCTCGGAGGGGAATCAGCCCCAGCATTTT,CASSQSSEGNQPQHF
TRBV6-5,NA,TRBJ1-6,NA,TGTGCCAGCAAATCGAGGTCAAATTCACCCCTCCACTTT,CASKSRSNSPLHF
TRBV28,NA,TRBJ2-2,TRBD2,TGTGCCAGCAGTTTGAGCGGGAGGCTCCTTATCGGGGAGCTGTTTTTT,CASSLSGRLLIGELFF
TRBV4-2,NA,TRBJ2-2,NA,TGTGCCAGCAGCCAAGATGATGACGTGACCTCACGGACCGGGGAGCTGTTTTTT,CASSQDDDVTSRTGELFF
TRBV4-3,NA,TRBJ2-3,TRBD2,TGCGCCAGCAGCTGGACTAGCGGGAGATCAGATACGCAGTATTTT,CASSWTSGRSDTQYF
TRBV7-8,once,TRBJ1-5,NA,TGTGCCAGCAGCAACAGTAATCAGCCCCAGCATTTT,CASSNSNQPQHF
TRBV7-8,NA,TRBJ1-1,NA,TGTGCCAGCAGCTTAGTTAGCTTCGCCGAGATGAACACTGAAGCTTTCTTT,CASSLVSFAEMNTEAFF
TRBV6-4,NA,TRBJ2-5,NA,TGTGCCAGCCCCGGCGGTGACGAGGGGGTAGAGACCCAGTACTTC,CASPGGDEGVETQYF
TRBV13,NA,TRBJ2-1,NA,TGTGCCAGCAGCTTAGTCCATGAGCAGTTCTTC,CASSLVHEQFF
TRBV2,large,TRBJ2-7,TRBD1,TGTGCCAGCAGTTCAGACAGGGACGGTCACGAGCAGTACTTC,CASSSDRDGHEQYF
TRBV4-1,NA,TRBJ2-7,NA,TGCGCCAGCAGCCAAGGCAGTGGGCCCACCTACGAGCAGTACTTC,CASSQGSGPTYEQYF
TRBV19,NA,TRBJ2-3,TRBD2,TGTGCCAGTAGTATCCTAGCGGGAGAAAGCACAGATACGCAGTATTTT,CASSILAGESTDTQYF
TRBV6-6,NA,TRBJ2-2,NA,TGTGCCACCTTCGGGGTATCGAACACCGGGGAGCTGTTTTTT,CATFGVSNTGELFF
TRBV27,NA,TRBJ2-3,TRBD2,TGTGCCAGCAGTTCGGGAAGCGGGACCGCAGATACGCAGTATTTT,CASSSGSGTADTQYF
TRBV28,NA,TRBJ2-7,NA,TGTGCCAGCAAAAAGGATTCTAGCTACTACGAGCAGTACTTC,CASKKDSSYYEQYF
TRBV10-3,NA,TRBJ2-2,NA,TGTGCCATCAGTCCGTCAGGCGGGTTACAGGAGAACACCGGGGAGCTGTTTTTT,CAISPSGGLQENTGELFF
TRBV6-1,NA,TRBJ1-2,TRBD1,TGTGCCAGCAGTTCCGGGACAGGGCGCTATGGCTACACCTTC,CASSSGTGRYGYTF
TRBV13,NA,TRBJ2-3,NA,TGTGCCAGCAGCTTAGGCAGGGTAGATACGCAGTATTTT,CASSLGRVDTQYF
TRBV13,NA,TRBJ2-5,TRBD2,TGTGCCAGCAGCTTGGGACTACTAGCGGGAGACGAGGGTGAAGAGACCCAGTACTTC,CASSLGLLAGDEGEETQYF
TRBV11-2,NA,TRBJ2-1,TRBD2,TGTGCCAGCAGCACCCACCGGACTAGCGAAGTTCAGGAGCAGTTCTTC,CASSTHRTSEVQEQFF
TRBV10-1,once,TRBJ1-4,NA,TGCGCCAGCAGTCCGGGCCCCCCAAATGAAAAACTGTTTTTT,CASSPGPPNEKLFF
TRBV2,NA,TRBJ2-1,TRBD2,TGTGCCAGCGTCTCTGGGACTAGCGAGTGGGATGAGCAGTTCTTC,CASVSGTSEWDEQFF
TRBV7-3,NA,TRBJ1-2,NA,TGTGCCAGCAGCTTGGCTCAGGGGCTAAATGGCTACACCTTC,CASSLAQGLNGYTF
TRBV2,NA,TRBJ2-3,NA,TGTGCCAGCACCTGGGTGGGCCTTGGCAGGGATACGCAGTATTTT,CASTWVGLGRDTQYF
TRBV27,NA,TRBJ2-1,NA,TGTGCCGGCAGTGTCTCTCGTGGGGTCGTAGCCTATGAGCAGTTCTTC,CAGSVSRGVVAYEQFF
TRBV27,NA,TRBJ2-6,NA,TGTGCCAGCAGCCCCTCTGGGGCCAACGTCCTGACTTTC,CASSPSGANVLTF
TRBV9,NA,TRBJ2-2,TRBD2,TGTGCCAGCAGCGTCAGCTCATGGGAGGGCGGGGAGCTGTTTTTT,CASSVSSWEGGELFF
TRBV9,NA,TRBJ1-1,TRBD1,TGTGCCAGCAGCAGCCCCGGGACAGGGGGCCTTGAAGCTTTCTTT,CASSSPGTGGLEAFF
TRBV21-1,NA,TRBJ2-1,NA,TGTGCCAGCAGCAAAGGCAGGGACTACAATGAGCAGTTCTTC,CASSKGRDYNEQFF
TRBV7-2,hyperexpanded,TRBJ1-2,NA,TGTGCCAGCAGCTCCGGGGCCGATTACCAAGGCTACACCTTC,CASSSGADYQGYTF
TRBV5-8,once,TRBJ1-1,TRBD1,TGTGCCAGCAGCTTGTTACCCCCCTCGGACAGGGGGGTAACTGAAGCTTTCTTT,CASSLLPPSDRGVTEAFF
TRBV13,NA,TRBJ1-1,TRBD1,TGTGCCAGCAGCTTCGGCGGACAGGGAGAGAAGACTGAAGCTTTCTTT,CASSFGGQGEKTEAFF
TRBV9,few,TRBJ2-7,TRBD2,TGTGCCAGCAGCGTAGCAGCGGGAGGAGAGCAGTACTTC,CASSVAAGGEQYF
TRBV28,NA,TRBJ1-5,TRBD1,TGTGCCAGCAGTCCGGGACAGGATAGCAATCAGCCCCAGCATTTT,CASSPGQDSNQPQHF
TRBV6-1,NA,TRBJ2-2,TRBD1,TGTGCCAGCAGTGTCCCGGACAGGGGGCTTCATATAACCGGGGAGCTGTTTTTT,CASSVPDRGLHITGELFF
TRBV19,NA,TRBJ1-1,NA,TGTGCCAGTAGTATATCGAATCGGTGGGTTTCTGAAGCTTTCTTT,CASSISNRWVSEAFF
TRBV7-9,NA,TRBJ2-5,TRBD1,TGTGCCAGCAGCACAGGGGGCTGGGAGACCCAGTACTTC,CASSTGGWETQYF
TRBV28,NA,TRBJ2-1,TRBD2,TGTGCCAGCAGTTACCTCCCCCTAGCGGTGAATACCTACAATGAGCAGTTCTTC,CASSYLPLAVNTYNEQFF
TRBV5-1,NA,TRBJ2-7,TRBD2,TGCGCCAGCAGCTTGCGGTCAGGGTGGTCGGGACTAGCGGGAGTAGGCGAGCAGTACTTC,CASSLRSGWSGLAGVGEQYF
TRBV6-6,NA,TRBJ2-2,NA,TGTGCCAGCAGTTACTCGACGTCACCGGCCACCGGGGAGCTGTTTTTT,CASSYSTSPATGELFF
TRBV15,NA,TRBJ1-5,NA,TGTGCCACCAGCGATTACTCAGGGGGCAATCAGCCCCAGCATTTT,CATSDYSGGNQPQHF
TRBV6-1,NA,TRBJ1-4,NA,TGTGCCAGCAGTGGCGGCCGGAGGGAAAAACTGTTTTTT,CASSGGRREKLFF
TRBV4-3,NA,TRBJ2-7,TRBD2,TGCGCCAGCAGCCAAGTCCCCAGCGGGGAGGGGGAGCAGTACTTC,CASSQVPSGEGEQYF
TRBV25-1,NA,TRBJ2-7,NA,TGTGCCAGCAGTGGGGCCCCCGAGGTAGAGCAGTACTTC,CASSGAPEVEQYF
TRBV7-9,NA,TRBJ2-2,NA,TGTGCCAGCAGCTTAAGTCCCGCGAACACCGGGGAGCTGTTTTTT,CASSLSPANTGELFF
TRBV6-5,once,TRBJ2-7,NA,TGTGCCAGCAGTTATGTTGCGGGCTCCTACGAGCAGTACTTC,CASSYVAGSYEQYF
TRBV6-5,NA,TRBJ1-2,NA,TGTGCCAGCAGTTACTCGTCTGCCCCTGGGGGCGGCTACACCTTC,CASSYSSAPGGGYTF
TRBV28,NA,TRBJ2-2,TRBD1,TGTGCCAGCGCGTATCTATACCCGCGGGACAGGGATTTATCGGACACCGGGGAGCTGTTTTTT,CASAYLYPRDRDLSDTGELFF
TRBV27,NA,TRBJ2-3,TRBD2,TGTGCCACCCGTTCCGGGACTAGCCGCACAGATACGCAGTATTTT,CATRSGTSRTDTQYF
TRBV13,once,TRBJ2-1,TRBD2,TGTGCCAGCAGCTTCCCCGGACTAGAGGGAACCTACAATGAGCAGTTCTTC,CASSFPGLEGTYNEQFF
TRBV7-3,NA,TRBJ2-1,TRBD2,TGTGCCGGGAGGGATGAGCAGTTCTTC,CAGRDEQFF